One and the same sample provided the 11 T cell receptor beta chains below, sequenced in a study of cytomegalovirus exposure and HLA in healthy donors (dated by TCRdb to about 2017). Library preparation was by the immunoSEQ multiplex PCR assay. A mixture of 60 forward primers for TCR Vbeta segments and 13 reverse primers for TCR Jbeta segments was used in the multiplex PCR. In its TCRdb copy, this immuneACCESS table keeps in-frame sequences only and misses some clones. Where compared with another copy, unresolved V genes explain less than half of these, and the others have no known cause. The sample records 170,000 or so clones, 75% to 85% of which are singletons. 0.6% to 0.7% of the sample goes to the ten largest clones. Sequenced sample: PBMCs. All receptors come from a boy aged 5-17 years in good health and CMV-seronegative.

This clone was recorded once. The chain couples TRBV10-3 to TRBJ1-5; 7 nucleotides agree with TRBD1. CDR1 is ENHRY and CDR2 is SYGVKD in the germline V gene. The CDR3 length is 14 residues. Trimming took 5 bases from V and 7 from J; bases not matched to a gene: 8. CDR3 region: CAISLSGQSQPQHF. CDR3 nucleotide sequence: TGTGCCATCAGTCTCTCGGGACAGAGCCAGCCCCAGCATTTT.

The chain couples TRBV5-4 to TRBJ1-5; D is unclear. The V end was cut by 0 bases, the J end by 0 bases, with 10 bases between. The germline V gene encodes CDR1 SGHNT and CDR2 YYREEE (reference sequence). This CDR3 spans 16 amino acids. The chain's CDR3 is CASSLATQNSNQPQHF. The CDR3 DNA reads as TGTGCCAGCAGCTTGGCAACACAAAATAGCAATCAGCCCCAGCATTTT.

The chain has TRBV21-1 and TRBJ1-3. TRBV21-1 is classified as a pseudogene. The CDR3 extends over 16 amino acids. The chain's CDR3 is CASRVHAGGSGNTIYF. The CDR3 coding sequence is TGTGCCAGCCGTGTTCACGCGGGTGGCTCTGGAAACACCATATATTTT.

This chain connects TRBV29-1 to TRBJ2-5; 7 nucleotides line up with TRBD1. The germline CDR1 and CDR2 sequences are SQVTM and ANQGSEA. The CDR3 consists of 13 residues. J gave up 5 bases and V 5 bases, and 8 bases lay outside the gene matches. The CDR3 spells CSVPPGTAETQYF. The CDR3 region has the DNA TGCAGCGTTCCCCCGGGGACAGCTGAGACCCAGTACTTC.

Written as DNA, the CDR3 is TGTGCCATCAGTAACAGGGGTGGAACTGAAGCTTTCTTT. Translation gives CAISNRGGTEAFF. This sequence joins TRBV10-3 and TRBJ1-1, with 7 nucleotides matching TRBD1. V shed 5 bases and J 5 bases; nucleotides not matched to a gene: 5. From germline, CDR1 is ENHRY and CDR2 SYGVKD. The CDR3 length is 13 residues.

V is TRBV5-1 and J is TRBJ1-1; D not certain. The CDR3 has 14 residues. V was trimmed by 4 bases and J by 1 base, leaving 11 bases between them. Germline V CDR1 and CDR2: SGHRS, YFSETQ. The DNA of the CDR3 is TGCGCCAGCAGCGGGCTGACGTCGAACACTGAAGCTTTCTTT. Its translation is CASSGLTSNTEAFF. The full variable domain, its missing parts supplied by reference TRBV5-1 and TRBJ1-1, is KAGVTQTPRYLIKTRGQQVTLSCSPISGHRSVSWYQQTPGQGLQFLFEYFSETQRNKGNFPGRFSGRQFSNSRSEMNVSTLELGDSALYLCASSGLTSNTEAFFGQGTRLTVV.

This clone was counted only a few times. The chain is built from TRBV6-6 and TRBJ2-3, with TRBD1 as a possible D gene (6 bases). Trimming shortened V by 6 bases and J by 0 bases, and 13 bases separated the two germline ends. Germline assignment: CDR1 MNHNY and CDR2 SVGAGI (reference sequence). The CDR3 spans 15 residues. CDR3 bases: TGTGCCAGCAGCCCCCGAGGGGGTAGCACAGATACGCAGTATTTT. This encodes CASSPRGGSTDTQYF.

CDR3 bases: TGCGCCAGCAGCCACGCGACAGGGGATCGGAGCAATCAGCCCCAGCATTTT. The encoded protein is CASSHATGDRSNQPQHF. This chain joins TRBV4-1 and TRBJ1-5, with TRBD1 matching over 8 bases. From germline, CDR1 is MGHRA and CDR2 YSYEKL. This CDR3 is built from 17 residues. J gave up 1 base and V 3 bases, and 8 bases lay outside the gene matches.

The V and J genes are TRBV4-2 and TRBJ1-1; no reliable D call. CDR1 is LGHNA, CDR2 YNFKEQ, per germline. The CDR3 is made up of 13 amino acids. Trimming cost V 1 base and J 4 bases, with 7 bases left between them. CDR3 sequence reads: CASSQGASTEAFF. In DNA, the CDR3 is TGTGCCAGCAGCCAAGGGGCGAGCACTGAAGCTTTCTTT.

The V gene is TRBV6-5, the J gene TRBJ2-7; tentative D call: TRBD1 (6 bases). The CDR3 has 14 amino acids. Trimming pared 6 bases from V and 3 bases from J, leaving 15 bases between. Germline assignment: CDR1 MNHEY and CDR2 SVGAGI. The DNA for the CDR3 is TGTGCCAGCAGCCAACTGAGGGGGAGCTACGAGCAGTACTTC. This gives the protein CASSQLRGSYEQYF.

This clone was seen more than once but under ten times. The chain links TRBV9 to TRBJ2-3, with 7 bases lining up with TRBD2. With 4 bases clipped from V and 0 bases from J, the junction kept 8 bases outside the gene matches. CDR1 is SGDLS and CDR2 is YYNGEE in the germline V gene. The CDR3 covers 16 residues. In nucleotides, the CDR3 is TGTGCCAGCAGCCTAAGTAGCGGGTCTAGCACAGATACGCAGTATTTT. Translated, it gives CASSLSSGSSTDTQYF.